The following is a T cell receptor beta chain sequence with its context. The V end lost 8 bases, the J end lost 2 bases, and 19 bases lay between the germline ends. Per germline, CDR1 MDHEN and CDR2 SYDVKM. This CDR3 has 16 residues. These data originate in a study of T cells of healthy individuals. One entry per CDR3 protein, called by TCRdb with MiXCR from the 5' RACE reads. The sample lists 95,000 to 100,000 distinct CDR3 sequences, 17% occurring once. The clonotype comes from a human donor in good health. The chain uses TRBV28 and TRBJ1-5, with D possibly being TRBD1 (6 bases). CDR3 in amino acids: CASQQGRGWGNQPQHF. The CDR3 DNA reads TGTGCCAGCCAACAAGGCAGGGGCTGGGGCAATCAGCCCCAGCATTTT.